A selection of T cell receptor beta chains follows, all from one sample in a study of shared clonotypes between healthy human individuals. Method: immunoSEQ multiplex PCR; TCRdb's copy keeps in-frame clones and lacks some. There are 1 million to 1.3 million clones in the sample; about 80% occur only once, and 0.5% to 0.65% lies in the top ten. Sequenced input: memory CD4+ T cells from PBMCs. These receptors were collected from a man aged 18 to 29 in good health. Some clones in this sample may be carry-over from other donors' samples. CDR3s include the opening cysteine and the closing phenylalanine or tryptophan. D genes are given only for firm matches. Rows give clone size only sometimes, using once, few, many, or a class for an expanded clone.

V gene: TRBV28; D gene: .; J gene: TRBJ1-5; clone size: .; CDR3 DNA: TGTGCCAGCACCTCCCGAGGGGGAGGGTATAGCAATCAGCCCCAGCATTTT; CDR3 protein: CASTSRGGGYSNQPQHF
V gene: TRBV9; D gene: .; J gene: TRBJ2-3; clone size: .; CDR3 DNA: TGTGCCAGCAGCGTAGACTTGGATACGCAGTATTTT; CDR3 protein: CASSVDLDTQYF
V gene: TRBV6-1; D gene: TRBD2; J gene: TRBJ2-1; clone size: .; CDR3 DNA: TGTGCCAGCAGTCTGACTAGCGGGAGTTGGAATGAGCAGTTCTTC; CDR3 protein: CASSLTSGSWNEQFF
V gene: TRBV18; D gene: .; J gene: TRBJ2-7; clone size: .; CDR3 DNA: TGTGCCAGCTCACCCCCCGGCAGGCCCCGCTACGAGCAGTACTTC; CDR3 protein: CASSPPGRPRYEQYF
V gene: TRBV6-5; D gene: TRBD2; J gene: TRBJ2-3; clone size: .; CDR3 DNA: TGTGCCAGCAGGGACCCAACTAGCGCGCCAGATACGCAGTATTTT; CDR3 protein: CASRDPTSAPDTQYF
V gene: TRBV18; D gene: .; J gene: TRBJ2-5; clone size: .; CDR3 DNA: TGTGCCAGCTCGCCCACCGGCTCAGAGACCCAGTACTTC; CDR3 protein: CASSPTGSETQYF
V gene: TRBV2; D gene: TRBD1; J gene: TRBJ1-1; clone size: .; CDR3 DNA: TGTGCCAGCACCCTCGGGACAGGGAACACTGAAGCTTTCTTT; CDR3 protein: CASTLGTGNTEAFF
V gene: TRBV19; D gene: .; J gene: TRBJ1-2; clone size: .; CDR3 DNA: TGTGCCAGTGTTGTCGGGGGCGCGGGGCATGGCTACACCTTC; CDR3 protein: CASVVGGAGHGYTF
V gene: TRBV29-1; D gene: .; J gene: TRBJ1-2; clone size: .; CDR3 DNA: TGCAGCGTTAGGAGGGACAAGTACTTCTATGGCTACACCTTC; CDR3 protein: CSVRRDKYFYGYTF
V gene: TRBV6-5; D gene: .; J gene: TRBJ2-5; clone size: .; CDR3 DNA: TGTGCCAGCACGAGGACTTTCCGGGCATGGGAGACCCAGTACTTC; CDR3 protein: CASTRTFRAWETQYF
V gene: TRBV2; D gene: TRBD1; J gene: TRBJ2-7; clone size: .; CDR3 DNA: TGTGCCAGCAAGACAAGAGAAAGGGACAGAGGCTCCTACGAGCAGTACTTC; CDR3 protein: CASKTRERDRGSYEQYF
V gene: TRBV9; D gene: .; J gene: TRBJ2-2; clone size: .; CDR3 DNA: TGTGCCAGCAGCGTAGGGTGGAACACCGGGGAGCTGTTTTTT; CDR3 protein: CASSVGWNTGELFF
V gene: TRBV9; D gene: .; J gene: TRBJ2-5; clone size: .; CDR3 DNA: TGTGCCAGCAGCGTACTTCAGGGCGGAGAGACCCAGTACTTC; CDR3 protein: CASSVLQGGETQYF
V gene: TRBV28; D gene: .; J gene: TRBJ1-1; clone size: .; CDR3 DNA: TGTGCCAGCAGTTCTCGCAGGTTTGCCCGGGACACTGAAGCTTTCTTT; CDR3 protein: CASSSRRFARDTEAFF
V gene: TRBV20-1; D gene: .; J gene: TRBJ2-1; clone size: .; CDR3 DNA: TGCAGTGCGGAGCAGGGTAATGAGCAGTTCTTC; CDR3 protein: CSAEQGNEQFF
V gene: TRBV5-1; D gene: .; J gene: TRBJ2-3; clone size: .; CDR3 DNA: TGCGCCAGCAGCTTGGGGAAGCTCAGCACAGATACGCAGTATTTT; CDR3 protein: CASSLGKLSTDTQYF
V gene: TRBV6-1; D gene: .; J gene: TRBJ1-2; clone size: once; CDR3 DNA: TGTGCCAGCAACTACCACAGGGACGGCTACACCTTC; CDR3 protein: CASNYHRDGYTF
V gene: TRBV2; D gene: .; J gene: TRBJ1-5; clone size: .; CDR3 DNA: TGTGCCAGCAGCCGAGACACCCAGGAGAGTCAGCCCCAGCATTTT; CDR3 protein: CASSRDTQESQPQHF
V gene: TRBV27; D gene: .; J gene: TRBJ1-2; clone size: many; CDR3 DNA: TGTGCCAGCAGTCCCAATCCGGGACACCAGTTAGTCTACACCTTC; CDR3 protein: CASSPNPGHQLVYTF
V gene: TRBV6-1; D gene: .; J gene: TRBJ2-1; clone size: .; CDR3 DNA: TGTGCCAGCAGTGAACGAGGGACCGCCAGCTCCTACAATGAGCAGTTCTTC; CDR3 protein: CASSERGTASSYNEQFF
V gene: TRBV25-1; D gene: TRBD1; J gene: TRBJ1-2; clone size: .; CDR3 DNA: TGTGCCAGCCGGACAGGGCTCAACTATGGCTACACCTTC; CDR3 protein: CASRTGLNYGYTF
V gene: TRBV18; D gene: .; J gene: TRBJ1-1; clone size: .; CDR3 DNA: TGTGCCAGCTCAAGGGACCTCAACACTGAAGCTTTCTTT; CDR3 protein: CASSRDLNTEAFF
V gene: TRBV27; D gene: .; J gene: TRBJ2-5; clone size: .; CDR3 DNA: TGTGCCAGCAGACCCTCAGGCCGCGGGTGGTATGAAGAGACCCAGTACTTC; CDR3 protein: CASRPSGRGWYEETQYF
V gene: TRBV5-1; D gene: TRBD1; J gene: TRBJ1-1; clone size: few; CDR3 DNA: TGCGCCAGCAGCTGGGGACAGGGGGCTGAAGCTTTCTTT; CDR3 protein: CASSWGQGAEAFF
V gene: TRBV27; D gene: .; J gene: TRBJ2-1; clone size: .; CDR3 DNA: TGTGCCAGCAGTTTATTTGGGGCCCGAGGAAACTACAATGAGCAGTTCTTC; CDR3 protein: CASSLFGARGNYNEQFF
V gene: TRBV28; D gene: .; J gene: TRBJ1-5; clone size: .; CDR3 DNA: TGTGCCAGCAACCGCTTGCTTGGTCAGGGTGAGGGCCAGCCCCAGCATTTT; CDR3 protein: CASNRLLGQGEGQPQHF
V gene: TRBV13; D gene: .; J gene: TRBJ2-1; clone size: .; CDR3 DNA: TGTGCCAGCAGCCCCACTCGGGGAACTAGTTCCTACAATGAGCAGTTCTTC; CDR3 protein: CASSPTRGTSSYNEQFF
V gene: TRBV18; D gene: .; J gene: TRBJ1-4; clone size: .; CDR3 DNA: TGTGCCAGCTCACCAAGCGTGACAGTGAATGAAAAACTGTTTTTT; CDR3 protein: CASSPSVTVNEKLFF
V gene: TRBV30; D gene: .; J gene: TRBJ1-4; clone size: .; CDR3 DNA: TGTGCCTGGAGTCCCCTTAATGAAAAACTGTTTTTT; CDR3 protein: CAWSPLNEKLFF